Shown below are 13 T cell receptor beta chains from a single sample sequenced in a study of blood T cell repertoires in COVID-19. This table comes from immunoSEQ multiplex PCR, and its TCRdb copy is limited to in-frame clones, with some not included. The data hold approximately 170,000 clones, with approximately 87% observed a single time. Source material: peripheral blood. Receptors were obtained from a woman aged 60-70 years with COVID-19, enrolled during active disease.

The chain recombines TRBV4-1 with TRBJ1-6; D is unclear. CDR1 MGHRA and CDR2 YSYEKL come from the germline V gene. There are 16 residues in the CDR3. The V gene lost 0 bases and the J gene lost 4 bases, with 10 bases spanning the gap. CDR3 sequence: CASSQDLNRYNSPLHF. For the CDR3, the DNA is TGCGCCAGCAGCCAAGACCTGAACAGATATAATTCACCCCTCCACTTT.

This rearrangement joins TRBV27 to TRBJ1-6; TRBD1 aligns across 12 bases. V lost 6 bases and J lost 6; bases outside the gene matches: 3. Germline V lookup: CDR1 MNHEY, CDR2 SMNVEV (reference sequence). The CDR3 is made up of 15 amino acids. CDR3 loop: CASRGQGALNSPLHF. CDR3 DNA sequence: TGTGCCAGCAGGGGACAGGGGGCCCTTAATTCACCCCTCCACTTT.

This chain connects TRBV4-2 to TRBJ2-5; 14 positions agree with TRBD2. The CDR3 consists of 18 residues. Germline trimming cut 5 bases from V and 4 bases from J; bases unmatched to any gene: 12. Germline-derived CDR1 and CDR2 are LGHNA and YNFKEQ. The CDR3 loop is CASSVRPGLAGATETQYF. The DNA of the CDR3 is TGTGCCAGCAGCGTACGACCGGGACTAGCGGGAGCCACAGAGACCCAGTACTTC.

This clone appeared a few times. The rearrangement links TRBV4-2 to TRBJ1-6, with D perhaps matching TRBD1 (5 bases). V lost 2 bases and J lost 6, with 11 bases in between. From germline, CDR1 is LGHNA and CDR2 YNFKEQ. There are 15 residues in the CDR3. CDR3 region: CASSQSGVGNSPLHF. DNA of the CDR3: TGTGCCAGCAGCCAATCGGGGGTTGGTAATTCACCCCTCCACTTT.

The chain recombines TRBV6-5 with TRBJ2-7, with D possibly being TRBD2 (5 bases). From germline, CDR1 is MNHEY and CDR2 SVGAGI. The V end lost 0 bases, the J end lost 1 base, and 10 bases lay between the germline ends. This CDR3 comprises 15 residues. Here the CDR3 reads CASSYSRARSYEQYF. Here the CDR3 DNA reads TGTGCCAGCAGTTACTCGAGGGCTCGATCCTACGAGCAGTACTTC.

This clone came up once. The CDR3 nucleotides read TGTGCCGCTGCCGGGACAGCAAATTCACCCCTCCACTTT. Its protein product is CAAAGTANSPLHF. V and J are TRBV19 and TRBJ1-6; 7 bases fit TRBD1. The CDR3 extends over 13 amino acids. With V trimmed by 11 bases and J by 7 bases, 8 bases remained unmatched. Germline-derived CDR1 and CDR2 are LNHDA and SQIVND (reference sequence).

The genes are TRBV5-6 and TRBJ1-2, with D possibly matching TRBD1 (5 bases). This CDR3 has 15 amino acids. V lost 4 bases and J 7 bases, leaving 20 bases between the germline ends. Germline CDR1 SGHDT, CDR2 YYEEEE. In DNA, the CDR3 is TGTGCCAGCAGCCCCGGGACTCGTGTAATAGTTGGCTACACCTTC. Protein: CASSPGTRVIVGYTF. Together with reference TRBV5-6 and TRBJ1-2, the CDR3 gives the full variable domain: DAGVTQSPTHLIKTRGQQVTLRCSPKSGHDTVSWYQQALGQGPQFIFQYYEEEERQRGNFPDRFSGHQFPNYSSELNVNALLLGDSALYLCASSPGTRVIVGYTFGSGTRLTVV.

The V call is TRBV6-2 or TRBV6-3, the J call TRBJ1-2; D is possibly TRBD1 (5 bases). The CDR3 totals 14 residues. V dropped 4 bases and J dropped 2 bases, with 11 bases sitting between them. Germline V gene data show CDR1 as MNHEY and CDR2 as SVGEGT. For the CDR3, the DNA is TGTGCCAGCAGTTCTGCGGGACGGAACTATGGCTACACCTTC. Residues: CASSSAGRNYGYTF.

The CDR3 DNA sequence: TGTGCCAGCAGAACCAGCGGGAGGGTCTCCTACAATGAGCAGTTCTTC. Residues: CASRTSGRVSYNEQFF. This chain links TRBV6-6 with TRBJ2-1, with 10 bases aligning to TRBD2. The CDR3 is 16 amino acids. Trimming removed 6 bases from V and 0 bases from J; junction bases left unmatched: 5. Germline-derived CDR1 and CDR2 are MNHNY and SVGAGI (reference sequence).

The chain combines TRBV19 with TRBJ2-1, with no clear D. Trimming stripped 5 bases from V and 1 base from J, with 12 bases between. The germline CDR1 and CDR2 sequences are LNHDA and SQIVND (reference sequence). This CDR3 contains 15 residues. CDR3 in amino acids: CASSSSTRSYNEQFF. CDR3 sequence (DNA): TGTGCCAGTAGTTCCTCGACAAGGTCCTACAATGAGCAGTTCTTC.

This clone was seen a few times. V usage is TRBV9 and J usage is TRBJ2-7; D is perhaps TRBD1 (6 bases). V was clipped by 4 bases and J by 6 bases, with 17 bases between them. Germline CDR1 reads SGDLS; CDR2 reads YYNGEE. The CDR3 sequence is 14 residues long. The CDR3 loop reads CASSPRVLGGEQYF. As DNA, the CDR3 is TGTGCCAGCAGCCCACGTGTATTAGGGGGCGAGCAGTACTTC.

The rearrangement uses TRBV7-6 and TRBJ2-7; maybe TRBD2 (7 bases). Germline V gene lookup returns CDR1 SGHVS and CDR2 FNYEAQ. Trimming stripped 1 base from V and 3 bases from J, with 28 bases between. CDR3 length: 20 residues. In DNA form, the CDR3 reads TGTGCCAGCAGCTTAGTCATAGCCGGGACGGTTTTGGGGGGGCTCTACGAGCAGTACTTC. Residues: CASSLVIAGTVLGGLYEQYF.

Note on this clone: One end of the junction does not line up with germline, which may come from a read error. V is TRBV7-2 and J is TRBJ2-7, with 9 nucleotides matching TRBD2. Germline CDR1 and CDR2: SGHTA and FQGNSA. The CDR3 totals 16 residues. As DNA, the CDR3 is TGTGCCAGCAGGGATCTAGCGGGATTACCCTCCCACGAGCAGTACTTC. It is translated as CASRDLAGLPSHEQYF.